This T cell receptor (beta chain) came from a study of T-cell reconstitution after alpha-beta-depleted transplantation in children. Unique molecular identifiers were used in preparing the TCRbeta library. From the PCR reads, TCRdb called clonotypes with MiXCR, one entry per CDR3 protein. The sample comprises more than 85,000 distinct CDR3 sequences, 6% of which are singletons, and about 6.1% rests with the top ten. CDR3 length: 15 amino acids. V gave up 2 bases and J gave up 4 bases; unmatched junction bases: 2. Germline-derived CDR1 and CDR2 are SEHNR and FQNEAQ (reference sequence). Study outcomes and limitations: T-cell counts and diversity were attributed mostly to newly produced T cells one year after transplant.

Concerning this clonotype itself: The antigen is not known.

The specimen comprised PBMCs, mostly from graft donor cells, sampled 60 days after TCRalphabeta/CD19-depleted stem cell transplant. This TCR came from a female patient under 10 years old who had a stem cell transplant for Fanconi anemia, so the T cells may come from the graft donor. The J gene is TRBJ2-3, the V gene TRBV7-9; 11 positions agree with TRBD2. The CDR3 loop reads CASSLLAGGADTQYF. CDR3 in DNA: TGTGCCAGCAGCTTACTAGCGGGAGGCGCAGATACGCAGTATTTT. The full variable domain, its missing parts supplied by reference TRBV7-9 and TRBJ2-3, is DTGVSQNPRHKITKRGQNVTFRCDPISEHNRLYWYRQTLGQGPEFLTYFQNEAQLEKSRLLSDRFSAERPKGSFSTLEIQRTEQGDSAMYLCASSLLAGGADTQYFGPGTRLTVL.